This entry features one TCR beta chain sequence. The data were obtained in a study of blood T cell repertoires in COVID-19. Study background: The cDNA or gDNA used as material had been derived from T cells, B-cell-depleted T cells, or PBMCs.

With V trimmed by 4 bases and J by 7 bases, 16 bases remained unmatched. The CDR3 runs 18 residues. Germline V gene sequence: CDR1 MNHEY, CDR2 SMNVEV (reference sequence). Authors' processing steps: It was from reference gene primer amplification that nucleated cell counts were estimated. Assay: immunoSEQ multiplex PCR; the TCRdb copy retains only in-frame clones and omits some. From that table come the V and J calls and clone size; the DNA was used to work out D and trimming. The repertoire holds 400,000 to 550,000 clones, with about 89% as singletons. The specimen sequenced was peripheral blood. The clonotype comes from a woman in her twenties or thirties with acute or convalescent COVID-19. J is TRBJ2-2 and V is TRBV27; 9 nucleotides match TRBD2. The CDR3 sequence is CASSSYSLGGGAGGELFF. CDR3 bases: TGTGCCAGCAGTTCATATTCACTTGGCGGGGGGGCCGGCGGGGAGCTGTTTTTT.